This T cell receptor (beta chain) was retrieved from a study of shared clonotypes between healthy human individuals. Notes on this clone: A far more abundant clone sits one base away, making this likely a read error.

Trimming shortened V by 4 bases and J by 0 bases, and 12 bases separated the two germline ends. CDR3 length equals 16 residues. The germline V gene has CDR1 SGHTA and CDR2 FQGTGA. Unsorted PBMC samples were amplified in replicate PCRs containing about 0.3 ug DNA, roughly 33,000 T cell genomes. Ten immunoSEQ deep assay plates served to sequence unsorted PBMC DNA. This table comes from immunoSEQ multiplex PCR, and its TCRdb copy is limited to in-frame clones, with some not included. There are around 530,000 clones in the sample; just over 75% occur only once, and more than 10% lies in the top ten. This sequence joins TRBV7-3 and TRBJ1-4, with D unclear. This TCR came from a woman between 35 and 50 years old in good health. Some clones in this sample may be carry-over from other donors' samples. The sequenced sample consisted of PBMCs. This CDR3 reads CASSSRYPATNEKLFF. The CDR3 region has the DNA TGTGCCAGCAGCTCTCGGTACCCTGCAACTAATGAAAAACTGTTTTTT.